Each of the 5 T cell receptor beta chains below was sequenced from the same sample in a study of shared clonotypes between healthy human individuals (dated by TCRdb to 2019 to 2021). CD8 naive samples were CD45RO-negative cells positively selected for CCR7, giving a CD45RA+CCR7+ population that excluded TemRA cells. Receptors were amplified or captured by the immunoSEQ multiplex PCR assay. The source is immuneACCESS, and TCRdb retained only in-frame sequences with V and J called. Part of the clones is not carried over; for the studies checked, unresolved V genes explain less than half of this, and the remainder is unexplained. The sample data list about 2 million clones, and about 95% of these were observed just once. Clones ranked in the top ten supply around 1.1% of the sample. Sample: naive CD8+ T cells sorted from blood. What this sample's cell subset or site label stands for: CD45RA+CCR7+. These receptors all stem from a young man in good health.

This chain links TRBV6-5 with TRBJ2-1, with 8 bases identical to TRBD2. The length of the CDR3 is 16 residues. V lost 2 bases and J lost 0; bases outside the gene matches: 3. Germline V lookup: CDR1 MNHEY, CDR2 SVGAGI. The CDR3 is CASSYGTRISYNEQFF. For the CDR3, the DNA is TGTGCCAGCAGTTACGGGACTAGGATCTCCTACAATGAGCAGTTCTTC.

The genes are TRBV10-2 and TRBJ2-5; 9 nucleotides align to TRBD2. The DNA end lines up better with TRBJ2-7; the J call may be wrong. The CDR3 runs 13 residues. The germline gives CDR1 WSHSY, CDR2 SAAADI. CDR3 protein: CASSRTSVAEQYF. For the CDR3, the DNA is TGCGCCAGCAGTAGGACTAGCGTCGCCGAGCAGTACTTC.

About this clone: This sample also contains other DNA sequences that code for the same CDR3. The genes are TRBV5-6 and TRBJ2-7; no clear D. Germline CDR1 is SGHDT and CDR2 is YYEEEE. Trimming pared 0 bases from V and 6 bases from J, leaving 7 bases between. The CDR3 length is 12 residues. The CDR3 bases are TGTGCCAGCAGCTTGGTCCGCGGCGAGCAGTACTTC. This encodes CASSLVRGEQYF.

The CDR3 spells CASSLGSQAVNYGYTF. The CDR3 nucleotides read TGTGCCAGCAGCTTAGGATCTCAGGCCGTTAACTATGGCTACACCTTC. The gene calls are TRBV7-9 and TRBJ1-2; D unclear. Trimming took 1 base from V and 1 from J, leaving 13 bases between them. Germline lookup yields CDR1 SEHNR and CDR2 FQNEAQ (reference sequence). The CDR3 extends over 16 amino acids.

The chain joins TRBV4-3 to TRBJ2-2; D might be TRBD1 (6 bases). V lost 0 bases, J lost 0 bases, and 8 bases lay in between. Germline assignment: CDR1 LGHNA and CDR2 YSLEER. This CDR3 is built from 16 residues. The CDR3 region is CASSQEPGANTGELFF. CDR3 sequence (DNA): TGCGCCAGCAGCCAAGAGCCAGGGGCGAACACCGGGGAGCTGTTTTTT.